Listed here is a single T cell receptor beta chain. Its antigen is not known. This entry comes from a study of T cell responses to AZD1222 COVID-19 vaccine. About the research overall: Second-dose schedules of about 4 or about 12 weeks were combined. Study-wide results and limits: Scientists sampled the repertoires only once the peak T cell response had passed.

The trim removed 4 bases at V and 1 base at J, leaving 3 bases unmatched. The germline V gene encodes CDR1 SQVTM and CDR2 ANQGSEA. The CDR3 is 13 amino acids. The table came from immunoSEQ multiplex PCR; TCRdb's copy has only in-frame clones and leaves some out. Here the sample spans 150,000 to 200,000 clones, approximately 94% being singletons. The source is an adult in good health. This specimen consisted of peripheral blood, obtained on day 0 of AZD1222 vaccination. V is TRBV29-1 and J is TRBJ2-7; 8 positions match TRBD1. As DNA, the CDR3 is TGCAGCGTTGGTACAGGGGGATCCTACGAGCAGTACTTC. The encoded protein is CSVGTGGSYEQYF.